The 11 T cell receptor beta chains presented below share a single source sample, sequenced in a study of T cells in Graves' hyperthyroidism and ophthalmopathy. Amplification yielded TCR beta CDR3 regions, with RNA transcripts as the source. HTBI primers were used for first-round RT-PCR of the TCR CDR3. TCRdb recomputed calls from the multiplex PCR reads with MiXCR, one row per CDR3 protein. The table lists 500,000 to 650,000 distinct CDR3 sequences, over 45% of them singletons. Sequencing input: peripheral blood or thyroid tissue (not recorded which). All receptors come from an adult woman with Graves' disease, either hyperthyroidism or ophthalmopathy (not recorded which).

The sample holds many counts of this clonotype. V usage is TRBV7-8 and J usage is TRBJ1-1; D is unclear. Trimming cost V 3 bases and J 4 bases, with 15 bases left between them. This CDR3 spans 15 amino acids. The germline V gene has CDR1 SGHVS and CDR2 FQNEAQ. The CDR3 sequence is CASSFGSQSGTEAFF. As DNA, the CDR3 is TGTGCCAGCAGCTTCGGGTCACAATCGGGCACTGAAGCTTTCTTT. Full variable domain (missing parts from reference TRBV7-8 and TRBJ1-1): GAGVSQSPRYKVAKRGQDVALRCDPISGHVSLFWYQQALGQGPEFLTYFQNEAQLDKSGLPSDRFFAERPEGSVSTLKIQRTQQEDSAVYLCASSFGSQSGTEAFFGQGTRLTVV.

V usage is TRBV6-1 and J usage is TRBJ2-7; 7 positions match TRBD2. The CDR3 runs 14 residues. Germline V gives CDR1 MNHNS, CDR2 SASEGT. The J segment lost 1 base and the V segment lost 7 bases, leaving 7 bases of the junction unmatched. The CDR3 nucleotides are TGTGCCAGCAACCTGCTAGCGGATTCCTACGAGCAGTACTTC. It is translated as CASNLLADSYEQYF.

This chain joins TRBV29-1 and TRBJ2-7; 7 positions match TRBD2. CDR1 is SQVTM and CDR2 is ANQGSEA in the germline V gene. V shed 5 bases, J shed 1 base, and the junction held 5 bases outside the gene matches. CDR3 length: 13 amino acids. CDR3 in amino acids: CSVPSGVSYEQYF. The CDR3 nucleotides are TGCAGCGTTCCAAGCGGGGTATCCTACGAGCAGTACTTC.

J is TRBJ1-4 and V is TRBV2, with TRBD1 as a possible D gene (6 bases). V lost 3 bases and J lost 14, with 16 bases in between. The CDR3 spans 13 residues. Germline CDR1 is SNHLY and CDR2 is FYNNEI. CDR3 in amino acids: CASSERDTEVLFF. The DNA of the CDR3 is TGTGCCAGCAGTGAGAGGGACACGGAAGTTCTGTTTTTT.

This clonotype occurred a few times. The chain has TRBV7-2 and TRBJ2-7, with D perhaps matching TRBD1 (6 bases). The CDR3 has 15 amino acids. Trimming pared 1 base from V and 2 bases from J, leaving 12 bases between. Germline V gene lookup returns CDR1 SGHTA and CDR2 FQGNSA. The CDR3 DNA reads as TGTGCCAGCAGCTTAGTTTCCGGGACAACCTACGAGCAGTACTTC. Protein: CASSLVSGTTYEQYF.

This clonotype came up many times. The V call is TRBV4-1, the J call TRBJ2-7; 8 bases are a match to TRBD2. Trimming cost V 3 bases and J 5 bases; bases outside gene matches: 12. Germline CDR1 is MGHRA and CDR2 is YSYEKL. The CDR3 totals 16 residues. The CDR3 is CASSQRGGAGVHEQYF. The CDR3 coding sequence is TGCGCCAGCAGCCAGAGGGGGGGAGCGGGAGTCCACGAGCAGTACTTC.

The chain couples TRBV10-1 to TRBJ2-5, with unresolved D. This CDR3 has 14 amino acids. Germline V lookup: CDR1 WNHNN, CDR2 SYGVQD (reference sequence). V shed 4 bases and J shed 5 bases, with 14 bases lying between them. In DNA, the CDR3 is TGCGCCAGCAGTGTTCTCCGCAGGTTGGAGACCCAGTACTTC. Translating it yields CASSVLRRLETQYF.

This clonotype was observed many times. The rearrangement uses TRBV20-1 and TRBJ1-5; 7 positions agree with TRBD1. The J segment lost 9 bases and the V segment lost 5 bases, leaving 10 bases of the junction unmatched. Germline CDR1 DFQATT, CDR2 SNEGSKA (reference sequence). This CDR3 comprises 13 residues. The CDR3 is CSAGTALGSPQHF. The CDR3 DNA reads as TGCAGTGCTGGGACAGCCCTAGGGTCGCCCCAGCATTTT.

This clonotype was counted many times. DNA for the CDR3: TGTGCCAGCAGCAACCTTAGCGGAATTGAGCGTGTCGGGGAGCTGTTTTTT. Its protein is CASSNLSGIERVGELFF. The chain carries TRBV5-4 and TRBJ2-2; D perhaps matches TRBD2 (6 bases). Trimming took off 4 bases at V and 7 bases at J, with 23 bases between the two ends. This CDR3 is built from 17 residues. CDR1 is SGHNT, CDR2 YYREEE, per germline (reference sequence).

This clonotype has just a few counts. The chain is built from TRBV29-1 and TRBJ1-2, with 8 bases that match TRBD1. The CDR3 sequence is 14 residues long. The germline V gene has CDR1 SQVTM and CDR2 ANQGSEA. The V and J ends lost 4 bases and 8 bases, in that order; junction bases with no gene match: 12. As DNA, the CDR3 is TGCAGCGTTGGTCCCCCGGACAGGGTAGGAGGCTACACCTTC. This encodes CSVGPPDRVGGYTF.

The chain employs TRBV2 and TRBJ1-2; D is unclear. Trimming left V 3 bases short and J 8 bases short, with 7 bases between. Germline CDR1 and CDR2: SNHLY and FYNNEI. The CDR3 is 11 amino acids. This CDR3 is CASSDGLGYTF. CDR3 nucleotides: TGTGCCAGCAGTGATGGGTTGGGCTACACCTTC.